This is a list of T cell receptor beta chains from one sample in a study of cytomegalovirus exposure and HLA in healthy donors. Profiling relied on immunoSEQ multiplex PCR, and the TCRdb table lists in-frame clones only, not all of them. Found here are some 170,000 clones, under 85% of them singletons; the top ten hold roughly 2.8%. The specimen sequenced was PBMCs. These receptors all stem from a male donor in good health and CMV-seronegative. Each CDR3 is given with its conserved first and last residue. D genes are given only for firm matches. Size values are once, few and many counts, or a class for expanded clones, and some rows have none.

D gene: -
J gene: TRBJ1-5
clone size: -
V gene: TRBV19
CDR3 protein: CASSRGGTGRQPQHF
CDR3 DNA: TGTGCCAGTAGCCGAGGGGGAACAGGTAGGCAGCCCCAGCATTTT

D gene: TRBD2
J gene: TRBJ2-1
clone size: few
V gene: TRBV28
CDR3 protein: CASIAGLAGVRPEFF
CDR3 DNA: TGTGCCAGCATCGCGGGACTAGCGGGAGTAAGGCCGGAGTTCTTC

D gene: -
J gene: TRBJ2-1
clone size: few
V gene: TRBV9
CDR3 protein: CASSALFGSDNEQFF
CDR3 DNA: TGTGCCAGCAGCGCCCTGTTCGGGTCCGACAATGAGCAGTTCTTC

D gene: -
J gene: TRBJ1-5
clone size: -
V gene: TRBV4-1
CDR3 protein: CASSQGDYRHQPQHF
CDR3 DNA: TGCGCCAGCAGCCAAGGCGACTACCGACATCAGCCCCAGCATTTT

D gene: -
J gene: TRBJ1-5
clone size: -
V gene: TRBV12-2
CDR3 protein: CASRLGGTRRQPQHF
CDR3 DNA: TGTGCAAGTCGCTTAGGGGGGACAAGGCGTCAGCCCCAGCATTTT

D gene: -
J gene: TRBJ1-1
clone size: -
V gene: TRBV6-6
CDR3 protein: CASSPVRGTEAFF
CDR3 DNA: TGTGCCAGCAGCCCCGTCCGGGGGACTGAAGCTTTCTTT

D gene: -
J gene: TRBJ1-1
clone size: -
V gene: TRBV4-2
CDR3 protein: CASSQNIPGTEAFF
CDR3 DNA: TGTGCCAGCAGCCAGAACATCCCGGGGACTGAAGCTTTCTTT

D gene: TRBD1
J gene: TRBJ2-5
clone size: -
V gene: TRBV10-3
CDR3 protein: CASGQGLIQETQYF
CDR3 DNA: TGTGCCAGCGGACAGGGATTAATCCAAGAGACCCAGTACTTC

D gene: TRBD1
J gene: TRBJ1-2
clone size: -
V gene: TRBV5-1
CDR3 protein: CASSLEQGARPGYTF
CDR3 DNA: TGCGCCAGCAGCTTGGAACAGGGGGCACGACCCGGCTACACCTTC

D gene: -
J gene: TRBJ2-6
clone size: -
V gene: TRBV27
CDR3 protein: CASSFSARYSSGANVLTF
CDR3 DNA: TGTGCCAGCAGTTTTTCCGCCAGGTACTCCTCTGGGGCCAACGTCCTGACTTTC

D gene: TRBD1
J gene: TRBJ1-1
clone size: -
V gene: TRBV25-1
CDR3 protein: CASSEYAGGTEAFF
CDR3 DNA: TGTGCCAGCAGTGAATATGCAGGGGGCACTGAAGCTTTCTTT

D gene: TRBD1
J gene: TRBJ1-2
clone size: few
V gene: TRBV19
CDR3 protein: CASSLIRTGANYGYTF
CDR3 DNA: TGTGCCAGTAGTCTCATCCGGACAGGGGCCAACTATGGCTACACCTTC

D gene: -
J gene: TRBJ1-2
clone size: -
V gene: TRBV6-5
CDR3 protein: CASSYSISLGGYTF
CDR3 DNA: TGTGCCAGCAGTTACTCGATATCCCTAGGAGGCTACACCTTC

D gene: TRBD1
J gene: TRBJ1-2
clone size: -
V gene: TRBV27
CDR3 protein: CASSLRGRNYGYTF
CDR3 DNA: TGTGCCAGCAGTTTAAGGGGGCGGAACTATGGCTACACCTTC

D gene: -
J gene: TRBJ2-2
clone size: -
V gene: TRBV5-6
CDR3 protein: CASSLYLEMNTGELFF
CDR3 DNA: TGTGCCAGCAGCTTGTACTTGGAGATGAACACCGGGGAGCTGTTTTTT

D gene: -
J gene: TRBJ2-1
clone size: -
V gene: TRBV20-1
CDR3 protein: CSAAFYEQFF
CDR3 DNA: TGCAGTGCGGCATTCTATGAGCAGTTCTTC

D gene: -
J gene: TRBJ1-2
clone size: few
V gene: TRBV25-1
CDR3 protein: CASSGGDNYGYTF
CDR3 DNA: TGTGCCAGCAGTGGGGGGGACAACTATGGCTACACCTTC

D gene: -
J gene: TRBJ1-6
clone size: -
V gene: TRBV27
CDR3 protein: CASRELDNSPLHF
CDR3 DNA: TGTGCCAGCAGGGAACTAGATAATTCACCCCTCCACTTT

D gene: TRBD1
J gene: TRBJ1-5
clone size: few
V gene: TRBV19
CDR3 protein: CASSATGGRQPQHF
CDR3 DNA: TGTGCCAGTAGTGCGACAGGGGGCAGGCAGCCCCAGCATTTT

D gene: TRBD2
J gene: TRBJ2-6
clone size: -
V gene: TRBV4-3
CDR3 protein: CASSQAGEGSGANVLTF
CDR3 DNA: TGCGCCAGCAGCCAAGCGGGGGAGGGCTCTGGGGCCAACGTCCTGACTTTC

D gene: TRBD2
J gene: TRBJ2-1
clone size: -
V gene: TRBV19
CDR3 protein: CASSIPGGRLGNEQFF
CDR3 DNA: TGTGCCAGTAGTATCCCCGGCGGGAGGCTCGGAAATGAGCAGTTCTTC

D gene: -
J gene: TRBJ2-1
clone size: -
V gene: TRBV4-2
CDR3 protein: CASSQDDGDTYNEQFF
CDR3 DNA: TGTGCCAGCAGCCAAGATGACGGGGACACCTACAATGAGCAGTTCTTC

D gene: -
J gene: TRBJ2-1
clone size: -
V gene: TRBV9
CDR3 protein: CASSSVPYNEQFF
CDR3 DNA: TGTGCCAGCAGCTCAGTCCCTTACAATGAGCAGTTCTTC

D gene: TRBD1
J gene: TRBJ1-1
clone size: -
V gene: TRBV27
CDR3 protein: CASSLIGPGQGMNTEAFF
CDR3 DNA: TGTGCCAGCAGTTTAATAGGCCCGGGACAGGGAATGAACACTGAAGCTTTCTTT

D gene: TRBD2
J gene: TRBJ2-1
clone size: once
V gene: TRBV27
CDR3 protein: CASRDLDGTSRYNEQFF
CDR3 DNA: TGTGCCAGCAGAGACCTGGACGGGACTAGCAGATACAATGAGCAGTTCTTC

D gene: -
J gene: TRBJ2-3
clone size: -
V gene: TRBV6-5
CDR3 protein: CASSSPSDTQYF
CDR3 DNA: TGTGCCAGCAGTTCCCCTTCGGATACGCAGTATTTT

D gene: TRBD2
J gene: TRBJ2-3
clone size: once
V gene: TRBV9
CDR3 protein: CASSEGTSGGTDTQYF
CDR3 DNA: TGTGCCAGCAGCGAGGGGACTAGCGGGGGGACGGATACGCAGTATTTT

D gene: -
J gene: TRBJ2-5
clone size: -
V gene: TRBV4-1
CDR3 protein: CASSRTLQETQYF
CDR3 DNA: TGCGCCAGCAGCCGGACACTCCAAGAGACCCAGTACTTC

D gene: TRBD1
J gene: TRBJ2-3
clone size: -
V gene: TRBV30
CDR3 protein: CARQGVTSTDTQYF
CDR3 DNA: TGTGCCCGCCAGGGGGTTACTAGCACAGATACGCAGTATTTT

D gene: TRBD1
J gene: TRBJ1-1
clone size: -
V gene: TRBV12-5
CDR3 protein: CASVMDRGYTEAFF
CDR3 DNA: TGTGCTAGTGTCATGGACAGGGGCTACACTGAAGCTTTCTTT

D gene: TRBD1
J gene: TRBJ1-4
clone size: -
V gene: TRBV28
CDR3 protein: CASSGTASNEKLFF
CDR3 DNA: TGTGCCAGCAGTGGGACAGCCTCTAATGAAAAACTGTTTTTT

D gene: TRBD1
J gene: TRBJ1-5
clone size: -
V gene: TRBV6-6
CDR3 protein: CASSQGTGRIQPQHF
CDR3 DNA: TGTGCCAGCAGTCAGGGGACAGGGAGGATTCAGCCCCAGCATTTT

D gene: TRBD1
J gene: TRBJ1-2
clone size: -
V gene: TRBV6-5
CDR3 protein: CASRIGRDSLEGF
CDR3 DNA: TGTGCCAGCAGAATAGGCCGGGACAGTCTAGAGGGGTTC

D gene: -
J gene: TRBJ1-5
clone size: -
V gene: TRBV28
CDR3 protein: CASRYTEYSNQPQHF
CDR3 DNA: TGTGCCAGCAGATATACAGAATATAGCAATCAGCCCCAGCATTTT

D gene: -
J gene: TRBJ1-5
clone size: -
V gene: TRBV6-5
CDR3 protein: CASSDMPQHF
CDR3 DNA: TGTGCCAGCAGTGACATGCCCCAGCATTTT

D gene: TRBD1
J gene: TRBJ1-1
clone size: -
V gene: TRBV28
CDR3 protein: CASSLNDRGKTEAFF
CDR3 DNA: TGTGCCAGCAGTTTAAACGACAGGGGGAAAACTGAAGCTTTCTTT

D gene: TRBD1
J gene: TRBJ1-1
clone size: once
V gene: TRBV7-2
CDR3 protein: CASSKTGDKGEAFF
CDR3 DNA: TGTGCCAGCAGCAAGACAGGGGATAAGGGTGAAGCTTTCTTT

D gene: TRBD2
J gene: TRBJ2-1
clone size: -
V gene: TRBV18
CDR3 protein: CASSPPGTSGGYNEQFF
CDR3 DNA: TGTGCCAGCTCACCACCGGGGACTAGCGGAGGCTACAATGAGCAGTTCTTC

D gene: -
J gene: TRBJ2-2
clone size: -
V gene: TRBV9
CDR3 protein: CASSPDTGELFF
CDR3 DNA: TGTGCCAGCAGCCCCGACACCGGGGAGCTGTTTTTT

D gene: TRBD2
J gene: TRBJ2-1
clone size: -
V gene: TRBV9
CDR3 protein: CASSVARTSGSYNEQFF
CDR3 DNA: TGTGCCAGCAGCGTAGCCCGGACTAGCGGGTCCTACAATGAGCAGTTCTTC

D gene: TRBD1
J gene: TRBJ2-3
clone size: -
V gene: TRBV7-3
CDR3 protein: CASSWTGGPSDTQYF
CDR3 DNA: TGTGCCAGCAGCTGGACAGGGGGCCCATCAGATACGCAGTATTTT

D gene: -
J gene: TRBJ2-7
clone size: -
V gene: TRBV11-2
CDR3 protein: CASSTSGGSSYEQYF
CDR3 DNA: TGTGCCAGCAGCACTTCCGGGGGAAGCTCCTACGAGCAGTACTTC

D gene: -
J gene: TRBJ1-2
clone size: -
V gene: TRBV11-2
CDR3 protein: CASRTPSQGGGYTF
CDR3 DNA: TGTGCCAGCAGAACCCCCTCGCAGGGCGGCGGCTACACCTTC

D gene: -
J gene: TRBJ1-1
clone size: -
V gene: TRBV5-1
CDR3 protein: CASSFPGGSNTEAFF
CDR3 DNA: TGCGCCAGCAGCTTCCCCGGGGGGTCAAACACTGAAGCTTTCTTT

D gene: -
J gene: TRBJ2-7
clone size: -
V gene: TRBV27
CDR3 protein: CASSLSPGSSYEQYF
CDR3 DNA: TGTGCCAGCAGTTTATCGCCGGGGAGCTCCTACGAGCAGTACTTC

D gene: -
J gene: TRBJ2-3
clone size: -
V gene: TRBV30
CDR3 protein: CARGETTDTQYF
CDR3 DNA: TGTGCCCGGGGAGAGACCACAGATACGCAGTATTTT

D gene: TRBD2
J gene: TRBJ2-5
clone size: -
V gene: TRBV2
CDR3 protein: CASSFPSGGFGIETQYF
CDR3 DNA: TGTGCCAGCAGTTTTCCTAGCGGGGGGTTTGGTATAGAGACCCAGTACTTC

D gene: -
J gene: TRBJ1-6
clone size: few
V gene: TRBV7-9
CDR3 protein: CASSSPGLNSPLHF
CDR3 DNA: TGTGCCAGCAGCTCGCCAGGTCTGAATTCACCCCTCCACTTT

D gene: -
J gene: TRBJ1-1
clone size: -
V gene: TRBV6-5
CDR3 protein: CASSYSVEFGAFF
CDR3 DNA: TGTGCCAGCAGTTACTCTGTCGAATTCGGGGCTTTCTTT

D gene: -
J gene: TRBJ1-4
clone size: -
V gene: TRBV6-5
CDR3 protein: CASSIFTTNEKLFF
CDR3 DNA: TGTGCCAGCAGTATTTTCACAACTAATGAAAAACTGTTTTTT

D gene: TRBD1
J gene: TRBJ2-7
clone size: -
V gene: TRBV10-3
CDR3 protein: CAISESRDRAYEQYF
CDR3 DNA: TGTGCCATCAGTGAGTCGAGAGACAGGGCCTACGAGCAGTACTTC

D gene: -
J gene: TRBJ1-1
clone size: -
V gene: TRBV9
CDR3 protein: CASSPGQTLSF
CDR3 DNA: TGTGCCAGCAGCCCAGGACAGACACTTTCCTTT

D gene: -
J gene: TRBJ1-4
clone size: few
V gene: TRBV14
CDR3 protein: CASSPQVGGMRKLFF
CDR3 DNA: TGTGCCAGCAGTCCCCAGGTGGGGGGAATGAGGAAACTGTTTTTT

D gene: -
J gene: TRBJ1-5
clone size: -
V gene: TRBV2
CDR3 protein: CASRGDSIGNQPQHF
CDR3 DNA: TGTGCCAGCAGGGGGGACTCGATCGGCAATCAGCCCCAGCATTTT

D gene: TRBD2
J gene: TRBJ2-1
clone size: -
V gene: TRBV7-2
CDR3 protein: CASSLVGLAYNEQFF
CDR3 DNA: TGTGCCAGCAGCTTAGTGGGACTAGCGTATAATGAGCAGTTCTTC